These 30 T cell receptor beta chains were all obtained from the same sample, sequenced in a study of T-cell reconstitution after alpha-beta-depleted transplantation in children. Unique molecular identifiers were incorporated when the TCRbeta library was constructed. TCRdb recomputed calls from the PCR reads with MiXCR, one row per CDR3 protein. The sample holds some 300,000 distinct CDR3 sequences, approximately 10% seen once. The sequencing here drew on PBMCs from the stem cell graft donor, taken from the stem cell graft. All receptors derive from a human donor who donated a stem cell graft to a child with acute lymphoblastic leukemia.

The J gene is TRBJ2-7, the V gene TRBV3-1; TRBD1 matches 10 bases. This CDR3 has 15 amino acids. Losses at the gene ends were 0 bases for V and 4 bases for J; bases not matched to a gene: 3. Germline CDR1 LGHDT, CDR2 YNNKEL (reference sequence). The CDR3 here is CASSQEGGQGYEQYF. The CDR3 DNA reads as TGTGCCAGCAGCCAAGAGGGGGGACAGGGGTACGAGCAGTACTTC.

In nucleotides, the CDR3 is TGTGCCAGCAGTTTCAACCGGGTCGAGACCCAGTACTTC. As protein: CASSFNRVETQYF. The chain employs TRBV28 and TRBJ2-5; D ambiguous. The V end was cut by 3 bases, the J end by 5 bases, with 10 bases between. CDR1 is MDHEN, CDR2 SYDVKM, per germline. CDR3 length: 13 amino acids.

This clonotype was seen more than once but under ten times. V is TRBV2 and J is TRBJ1-2; TRBD1 is a possible D gene (5 bases). V lost 1 base and J 6 bases, leaving 9 bases between the germline ends. Germline V lookup: CDR1 SNHLY, CDR2 FYNNEI. CDR3 size: 13 residues. The CDR3 DNA reads as TGTGCCAGCAGTGAAGGGGCAGGGAATGGCTACACCTTC. Translated: CASSEGAGNGYTF.

This clonotype was detected only a few times. The DNA is omitted, as the CDR3 cannot be located on it reliably, and the CDR3 follows TCRdb's listing. The chain is built from TRBV25-1 and TRBJ2-1; TRBD2 is the table's D call and was not checked against the DNA. With termini counted, the CDR3 has 14 amino acids. Germline values: CDR1 MGHDK, CDR2 SYGVNS. The CDR3 region is CASSELVAGGACIF.

This clonotype was recorded many times. The chain is built from TRBV11-2 and TRBJ2-3; D may be TRBD1 (7 bases). The CDR3 spans 16 residues. The V and J ends lost 5 bases and 6 bases respectively, with 21 bases between them. CDR1 and CDR2 from the germline V gene are SGHAT and FQNNGV. In DNA form, the CDR3 reads TGTGCCAGCAGCCCGCCGTGGGACAGCGCGGGGGATACGCAGTATTTT. Its protein is CASSPPWDSAGDTQYF.

This sequence joins TRBV11-2 and TRBJ2-2, with a possible D match to TRBD1 (6 bases). Germline V CDR1 and CDR2: SGHAT, FQNNGV. V lost 5 bases, J lost 0 bases, and 13 bases lay in between. This CDR3 spans 16 amino acids. As DNA, the CDR3 is TGTGCCAGCAGCCCCCGGACAGTCGCGAACACCGGGGAGCTGTTTTTT. Residues: CASSPRTVANTGELFF.

This clonotype turned up a few times. The chain carries TRBV5-1 and TRBJ1-5, with 10 bases aligning to TRBD1. This CDR3 is 16 amino acids long. Looked up from germline, CDR1 is SGHRS and CDR2 is YFSETQ. J gave up 3 bases and V 2 bases, and 5 bases lay outside the gene matches. The CDR3 reads CASSFGGTGDNQPQHF. The CDR3 DNA follows: TGCGCCAGCAGCTTTGGCGGGACAGGGGACAATCAGCCCCAGCATTTT.

This clonotype was found many times. The chain has TRBV12-3 or TRBV12-4 and TRBJ1-5, with no clear D. Between the trimmed V and J ends, which lost 0 bases and 2 bases, there was a span of 8 bases. This CDR3 is built from 15 residues. DNA of the CDR3: TGTGCCAGCAGTTTAGCCGGGGTAGGCAATCAGCCCCAGCATTTT. The encoded protein is CASSLAGVGNQPQHF.

This clonotype has more than one count but fewer than ten. The chain's CDR3 is CASGQALISGANVLTF. The CDR3 DNA follows: TGTGCCAGTGGGCAGGCTCTAATCTCTGGGGCCAACGTCCTGACTTTC. The chain is built from TRBV27 and TRBJ2-6; D gene ambiguous. Germline CDR1 is MNHEY and CDR2 is SMNVEV (reference sequence). Trimming removed 9 bases from V and 0 bases from J, with 15 bases in between. The CDR3 covers 16 residues. The entire variable domain, with the rest obtained from reference TRBV27 and TRBJ2-6, is as follows: EAQVTQNPRYLITVTGKKLTVTCSQNMNHEYMSWYRQDPGLGLRQIYYSMNVEVTDKGDVPEGYKVSRKEKRNFPLILESPSPNQTSLYFCASGQALISGANVLTFGAGSRLTVL.

A few counts support this clonotype. The gene calls are TRBV20-1 and TRBJ2-1; 9 bases align to TRBD2. The CDR3 has 16 amino acids. V dropped 5 bases and J dropped 8; count of bases not matched to a gene: 16. The germline CDR1 and CDR2 sequences are DFQATT and SNEGSKA (reference sequence). The CDR3 nucleotides are TGCAGTGCTTCAGATCGGGGGACTAGCCATACGCATGAGCAGTTCTTC. Its translation: CSASDRGTSHTHEQFF.

Worth noting for this clonotype: Germline is not matched at one junction end, which may reflect a read error. This chain's CDR3 is CSQTDDSYDEQFF. CDR3 in DNA: TGCAGTCAAACGGACGACTCCTACGATGAGCAGTTCTTC. J is TRBJ2-1 and V is TRBV20-1; D unclear. In germline, CDR1 is DFQATT, CDR2 SNEGSKA (reference sequence). The CDR3 has 13 residues.

This clonotype turned up a few times. The J gene is TRBJ1-2, the V gene TRBV5-8; 7 bases agree with TRBD1. From germline, CDR1 is SGHTS and CDR2 YDEGEE. The CDR3 is 15 residues long. V was clipped by 3 bases and J by 2 bases; unmatched bases: 7. CDR3 DNA: TGTGCCAGCAGCTCATGGGACAGCCTAAACTATGGCTACACCTTC. As protein: CASSSWDSLNYGYTF. Looking up the rest from reference TRBV5-8 and TRBJ1-2 gives the full variable domain: EAGVTQSPTHLIKTRGQQATLRCSPISGHTSVYWYQQALGLGLQFLLWYDEGEERNRGNFPPRFSGRQFPNYSSELNVNALELEDSALYLCASSSWDSLNYGYTFGSGTRLTVV.

The chain combines TRBV7-2 with TRBJ2-7; D assignment may be TRBD1 or TRBD2 (6 bases each). Germline V lookup: CDR1 SGHTA, CDR2 FQGNSA. The V gene lost 3 bases and the J gene lost 3 bases, with 15 bases spanning the gap. The CDR3 consists of 15 residues. The CDR3 DNA reads as TGTGCCAGCAGCTTTACGAGGGGGGACGGCTACGAGCAGTACTTC. Encoded protein: CASSFTRGDGYEQYF.

The rearrangement uses TRBV10-3 and TRBJ2-3, with unresolved D. The germline V gene encodes CDR1 ENHRY and CDR2 SYGVKD. CDR3 length: 14 residues. V was shortened by 3 bases and J by 1 base, with 8 bases between the two germline ends. The CDR3 sequence: CAISDTVRTDTQYF. The CDR3 nucleotides are TGTGCCATCAGTGACACCGTACGCACAGATACGCAGTATTTT.

V gene TRBV7-8 combines with J gene TRBJ2-5; TRBD2 matches at 7 bases. The CDR3 is 13 residues long. With V trimmed by 3 bases and J by 4 bases, 2 bases remained unmatched. Germline-derived CDR1 and CDR2 are SGHVS and FQNEAQ. As DNA, the CDR3 is TGTGCCAGCAGCTTCTCGGGAGGAGAGACCCAGTACTTC. It codes for CASSFSGGETQYF. Full variable domain (remainder filled in from reference TRBV7-8 and TRBJ2-5): GAGVSQSPRYKVAKRGQDVALRCDPISGHVSLFWYQQALGQGPEFLTYFQNEAQLDKSGLPSDRFFAERPEGSVSTLKIQRTQQEDSAVYLCASSFSGGETQYFGPGTRLLVL.

This clonotype appeared a few times. This sequence joins TRBV7-2 and TRBJ2-7, with D uncertain. The CDR3 is 13 amino acids. Germline CDR1 is SGHTA and CDR2 is FQGNSA. Trimming removed 0 bases from V and 2 bases from J, with 5 bases in between. CDR3 in DNA: TGTGCCAGCAGCTTAGCGCCAACCTACGAGCAGTACTTC. Amino acids: CASSLAPTYEQYF.

The rearrangement links TRBV4-3 to TRBJ2-2; the D is unclear. The CDR3 spans 15 residues. V dropped 0 bases and J dropped 6 bases, with 11 bases sitting between them. Germline assignment: CDR1 LGHNA and CDR2 YSLEER. As DNA, the CDR3 is TGCGCCAGCAGCCAAGATTCTACCTCCCCCGGGGAGCTGTTTTTT. Residues: CASSQDSTSPGELFF.

This clonotype was found a few times. The chain links TRBV29-1 to TRBJ2-1, with D possibly TRBD1 on 5 matching bases. Per germline, CDR1 SQVTM and CDR2 ANQGSEA. The CDR3 contains 14 residues. V was pared by 4 bases and J by 2 bases, with 12 bases between. Written as DNA, the CDR3 is TGCAGCGTTGGCATTTCAGGGCCCTACAATGAGCAGTTCTTC. Translating it yields CSVGISGPYNEQFF.

This clonotype came up many times. V usage is TRBV6-5 and J usage is TRBJ2-4, with 10 nucleotides matching TRBD2. The CDR3 is made up of 15 amino acids. The V and J ends lost 5 bases and 6 bases, in that order; junction bases with no gene match: 7. Germline V lookup: CDR1 MNHEY, CDR2 SVGAGI. CDR3 sequence reads: CASSPTSGTLNIQYF. For the CDR3, the DNA is TGTGCCAGCAGTCCAACTAGCGGGACATTAAACATTCAGTACTTC.

This clonotype was counted at least ten times. V and J are TRBV7-8 and TRBJ2-1, with 8 bases lining up with TRBD2. V gave up 3 bases and J gave up 4 bases; unmatched junction bases: 5. The CDR3 is made up of 15 amino acids. CDR1 and CDR2 from the germline V gene are SGHVS and FQNEAQ. This CDR3 is CASSFISGKYNEQFF. For the CDR3, the DNA is TGTGCCAGCAGCTTCATTAGCGGGAAATACAATGAGCAGTTCTTC.

This clonotype occurred a few times. The J gene is TRBJ2-5, the V gene TRBV3-1, with 12 bases aligning to TRBD2. The CDR3 extends over 17 amino acids. Germline V CDR1 and CDR2: LGHDT, YNNKEL (reference sequence). Trimming at V came to 1 base and at J to 5 bases, leaving 8 bases not matched to a gene. CDR3 sequence reads: CASSQGLTSGSWETQYF. In DNA, the CDR3 is TGTGCCAGCAGCCAAGGCCTGACTAGCGGGAGTTGGGAGACCCAGTACTTC.

The V and J genes are TRBV6-5 and TRBJ2-5; 13 bases are shared with TRBD2. Per germline, CDR1 MNHEY and CDR2 SVGAGI. J gave up 4 bases and V 2 bases, and 7 bases lay outside the gene matches. The CDR3 extends over 17 amino acids. The CDR3 protein is CASSYTRTSGSGETQYF. The CDR3 DNA follows: TGTGCCAGCAGTTACACACGGACTAGCGGGAGTGGAGAGACCCAGTACTTC.

This clonotype was picked up a small number of times. This sequence joins TRBV4-1 and TRBJ2-7; 8 nucleotides agree with TRBD2. CDR3 size: 16 residues. V lost 4 bases and J lost 4; bases outside the gene matches: 12. The germline CDR1 and CDR2 sequences are MGHRA and YSYEKL. The CDR3 DNA is TGCGCCAGCAGCCCACACCCCGGGGAGCGGGAGTACGAGCAGTACTTC. Amino acid sequence: CASSPHPGEREYEQYF.

This clonotype was counted a few times. The chain has TRBV9 and TRBJ2-3; unclear D gene. The CDR3 is 12 amino acids. CDR1 and CDR2 (germline): SGDLS, YYNGEE. Trimming took off 3 bases at V and 5 bases at J, with 7 bases between the two ends. CDR3 protein: CASSAIIDTQYF. For the CDR3, the DNA is TGTGCCAGCAGCGCAATCATAGATACGCAGTATTTT.

This clonotype has a handful of counts. This chain uses TRBV4-1 with TRBJ1-5; the match to TRBD1 covers 12 bases. The CDR3 is 18 residues long. The V segment lost 4 bases and the J segment 11 bases; nucleotides outside the gene matches: 18. Germline CDR1 MGHRA, CDR2 YSYEKL. The chain's CDR3 is CASSPEPRDRGPLGAQHF. As DNA, the CDR3 is TGCGCCAGCAGCCCCGAACCCCGGGACAGGGGGCCCCTGGGGGCCCAGCATTTT.

This clonotype was detected many times. At one boundary the junction diverges from the germline segment, which might be a read error. This rearrangement joins TRBV4-1 to TRBJ2-7; D possibly uses TRBD1 or TRBD2 (5 bases each). Germline loops: CDR1 MGHRA, CDR2 YSYEKL. The CDR3 runs 14 residues. CDR3 residues: CASSPGTGLYEQYF. Here the CDR3 DNA reads TGTGCTAGCAGCCCCGGGACGGGCCTCTACGAGCAGTACTTC.

This rearrangement joins TRBV20-1 to TRBJ1-2; D ambiguous. The CDR3 totals 13 residues. Germline lookup yields CDR1 DFQATT and CDR2 SNEGSKA (reference sequence). V was clipped by 3 bases and J by 2 bases, with 10 bases between them. CDR3 sequence (DNA): TGCAGTGCTAGTTTGAAACCAAACTATGGCTACACCTTC. This encodes CSASLKPNYGYTF.

The chain has TRBV7-2 and TRBJ2-1, with 7 bases fitting TRBD2. The CDR3 consists of 15 residues. Trimming at V came to 2 bases and at J to 8 bases, leaving 9 bases not matched to a gene. CDR1 is SGHTA, CDR2 FQGNSA, per germline. CDR3 in DNA: TGTGCCAGCAGCTTAATTGGCGGGAGAGGGGATGAGCAGTTCTTC. Translated: CASSLIGGRGDEQFF.

The J gene is TRBJ2-7, the V gene TRBV7-2; 7 nucleotides match TRBD2. The J segment lost 0 bases and the V segment lost 2 bases, leaving 7 bases of the junction unmatched. The CDR3 contains 16 residues. CDR1 and CDR2 (germline): SGHTA, FQGNSA. The CDR3 DNA reads TGTGCCAGCAGCTTAATGGTGGGAGGGACCTCCTACGAGCAGTACTTC. Residues: CASSLMVGGTSYEQYF.

This clonotype was observed a handful of times. The chain combines TRBV20-1 with TRBJ2-7; TRBD1 matches 8 bases. The CDR3 is made up of 14 amino acids. V lost 5 bases and J lost 4; bases outside the gene matches: 10. CDR1 is DFQATT, CDR2 SNEGSKA, per germline (reference sequence). The CDR3 sequence is CSAVGQGALYEQYF. CDR3 DNA sequence: TGCAGTGCTGTCGGACAGGGAGCACTTTACGAGCAGTACTTC.